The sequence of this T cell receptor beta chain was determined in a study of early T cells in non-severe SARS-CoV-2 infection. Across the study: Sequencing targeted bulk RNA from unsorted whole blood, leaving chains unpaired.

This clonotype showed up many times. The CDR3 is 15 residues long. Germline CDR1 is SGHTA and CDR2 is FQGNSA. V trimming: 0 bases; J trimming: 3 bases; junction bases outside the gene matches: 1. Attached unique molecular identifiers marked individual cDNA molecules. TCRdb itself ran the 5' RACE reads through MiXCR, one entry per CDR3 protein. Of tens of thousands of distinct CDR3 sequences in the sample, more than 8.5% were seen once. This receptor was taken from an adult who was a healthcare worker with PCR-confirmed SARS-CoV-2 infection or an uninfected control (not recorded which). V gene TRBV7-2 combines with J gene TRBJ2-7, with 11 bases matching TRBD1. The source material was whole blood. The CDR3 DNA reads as TGTGCCAGCAGCTTAGCCGGGACAGGGGGCTACGAGCAGTACTTC. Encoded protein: CASSLAGTGGYEQYF.